The clone carrying this TCR beta chain was detected ten times or more. No antigen is known for it. V was pared by 9 bases and J by 8 bases, with 10 bases between. The CDR3 loop spans 11 amino acids. Germline-derived CDR1 and CDR2 are SNHLY and FYNNEI. This entry is derived from a study of CD8 T cells in ankylosing spondylitis. In making TCR beta libraries, quantitative 5'-RACE with molecular barcodes was used. MiXCR, applied by TCRdb to the 5' RACE reads, yields one record per CDR3 protein. The sample lists just under 550,000 distinct CDR3 sequences, 10% to 15% seen once, with around 6.8% in the top ten. Whole-study results and caveats: A subset of motif variants has previously been described in the synovial fluid and blood of reactive arthritis. Among TCR beta sequences, a motif of several highly homologous variants appeared characteristic of ankylosing spondylitis blood.

The sequence was collected from a male donor with ankylosing spondylitis. This rearrangement joins TRBV2 to TRBJ2-2, with a possible D match to TRBD2 (5 bases). Sequenced material: blood, either unsorted or a sorted T cell fraction (not recorded which). CDR3 bases: TGTGCCAGTGGGAGCCGAGGGGAGCTGTTTTTT. Translated: CASGSRGELFF.